These T cell receptor beta chains were read from a single sample in a study of CD8+ T cells in alopecia areata. The protocol was immunoSEQ multiplex PCR, while the TCRdb copy is restricted to in-frame clones and leaves out a portion. The profile covers 60,000 to 70,000 clones, with 40% to 50% appearing a single time and approximately 18% taken by the ten largest. Here the sequenced sample was CD8+ T cells sorted from blood, taken at week 0. These receptors were obtained from a human donor with alopecia areata. The CDR3 runs from the conserved cysteine through the conserved F or W. The D gene is left open where the match is weak. The listing skips clone size in some rows; elsewhere it reads once, few, many or a size class.

j_gene,abundance,d_gene,v_gene,CDR3aa,CDR3nt
TRBJ2-7,NA,NA,TRBV29-1,CSVEGDRPYEQYF,TGCAGCGTTGAAGGGGACCGGCCCTACGAGCAGTACTTC
TRBJ2-1,NA,NA,TRBV27,CASSPGGREQFF,TGTGCCAGCAGCCCGGGGGGCAGAGAGCAGTTCTTC
TRBJ1-1,NA,NA,TRBV7-8,CASSSGTAYRAFGENTEAFF,TGTGCCAGCAGCTCGGGCACAGCTTATCGGGCTTTTGGGGAGAACACTGAAGCTTTCTTT
TRBJ2-7,NA,NA,TRBV7-9,CASSLSWMGEQYF,TGTGCCAGCAGCTTAAGCTGGATGGGCGAGCAGTACTTC
TRBJ2-7,NA,NA,TRBV4-1,CASSQVHSGDYEQYF,TGCGCCAGCAGCCAAGTTCATAGCGGTGACTACGAGCAGTACTTC
TRBJ2-7,NA,NA,TRBV4-1,CASSQRPTASYEQYF,TGCGCCAGCAGCCAACGTCCCACAGCCTCCTACGAGCAGTACTTC
TRBJ2-7,NA,TRBD2,TRBV9,CASSPYGSGSTEQYF,TGTGCCAGCAGCCCATATGGTAGCGGGAGCACCGAGCAGTACTTC
TRBJ2-5,NA,NA,TRBV7-2,CASSSITAVPYQETQYF,TGTGCCAGCAGCTCAATAACAGCGGTCCCTTACCAAGAGACCCAGTACTTC
TRBJ1-5,NA,NA,TRBV30,CAWSMGIGNQPQHF,TGTGCCTGGAGTATGGGGATCGGCAATCAGCCCCAGCATTTT
TRBJ2-2,few,NA,TRBV27,CASSSWMATGTGELFF,TGTGCCAGCAGTTCTTGGATGGCAACCGGCACCGGGGAGCTGTTTTTT
TRBJ2-1,NA,TRBD2,TRBV5-6,CASSLGTGGGNEQFF,TGTGCCAGCAGCTTGGGAACGGGAGGAGGAAATGAGCAGTTCTTC
TRBJ2-7,NA,NA,TRBV7-9,CASSPNVGGQDEQYF,TGTGCCAGCAGCCCGAATGTCGGGGGGCAGGACGAGCAGTACTTC